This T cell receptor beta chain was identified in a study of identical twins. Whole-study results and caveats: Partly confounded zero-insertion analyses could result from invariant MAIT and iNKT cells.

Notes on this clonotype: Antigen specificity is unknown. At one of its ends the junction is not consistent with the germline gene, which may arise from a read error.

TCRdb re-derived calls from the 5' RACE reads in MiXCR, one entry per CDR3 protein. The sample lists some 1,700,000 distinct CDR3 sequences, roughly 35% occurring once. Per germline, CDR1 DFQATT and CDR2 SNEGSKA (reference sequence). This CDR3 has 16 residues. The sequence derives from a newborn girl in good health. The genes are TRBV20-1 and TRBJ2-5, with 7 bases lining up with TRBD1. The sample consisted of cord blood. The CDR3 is CSARDWRGGSQGTQYF. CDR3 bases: TGCAGTGCTAGAGATTGGCGAGGGGGCTCACAAGGGACCCAGTACTTC.